This is a list of T cell receptor beta chains from one sample in a study of blood T cells in healthy people across ages. Via MiXCR, TCRdb re-called the 5' RACE reads, giving one row per CDR3 protein. In the table there are about 680,000 distinct CDR3 sequences, about half of which are singletons. Specimen: blood. These receptors originate from a woman aged 60-70 years in good health. CDR3s include the opening cysteine and the closing phenylalanine or tryptophan. The D gene is left open where the match is weak. Some rows mark clone size as missing; the rest say once, few, many or name a class of expanded clone.

v_call	d_call	clone_size	j_call	cdr3_nt	cdr3_aa
TRBV30	NA	NA	TRBJ2-2	TGTGCCTGGAGTGAGGGGGGGCTAGGGGCGCCCCACGGGGAGCTGTTTTTT	CAWSEGGLGAPHGELFF
TRBV28	TRBD2	NA	TRBJ2-7	TGTGCCATTAGCGGGAGCGCCTACGAGCAGTACTTC	CAISGSAYEQYF
TRBV4-3	TRBD2	NA	TRBJ2-1	TGCGCCAGCAGTCAAGAACGGGTACTAGCGGCTTACAATGAGCAGTTCTTC	CASSQERVLAAYNEQFF
TRBV29-1	TRBD1	NA	TRBJ2-1	TGCAGCGTCCCCGGACAGGGTGGGGGCCTTGAGCAGTTCTTC	CSVPGQGGGLEQFF
TRBV15	NA	NA	TRBJ2-5	TGTGCCACCAGCAGAGGTGCAGAATATGAGACCCAGTACTTC	CATSRGAEYETQYF
TRBV3-1	NA	NA	TRBJ2-1	TGTGCCAGCAGCCAAGTCGCGGACTCCTACAATGAGCAGTTCTTC	CASSQVADSYNEQFF
TRBV7-2	TRBD1	NA	TRBJ2-1	TGTGCCAGCAGGGGGACAGGGTTCAATGAGCAGTTCTTC	CASRGTGFNEQFF
TRBV2	NA	NA	TRBJ1-1	TGTGCCAGCAGCCCCAGGCGGCCGAACACTGAAGCTTTCTTT	CASSPRRPNTEAFF
TRBV4-3	NA	NA	TRBJ2-3	TGCGCCAGCAGCGCAATAGTCGCAGATACGCAGTATTTT	CASSAIVADTQYF
TRBV3-1	TRBD1	NA	TRBJ1-4	TGTGCCAGCAGCCATTTGATGGGACAGGGGAATGAAAAACTGTTTTTT	CASSHLMGQGNEKLFF
TRBV6-1	TRBD1	NA	TRBJ1-2	TGTGCCAGCAGCGGGACAGGGGATGCCTATGGCTACACCTTC	CASSGTGDAYGYTF
TRBV18	TRBD2	NA	TRBJ2-4	TGTGCCAGCTCACCCGGACTAGGGCAGAAAAACATTCAGTACTTC	CASSPGLGQKNIQYF
TRBV4-3	NA	NA	TRBJ2-7	TGCGCCAGCAGCCAAGCTCCTGATAGCCCCTACGAGCAGTACTTC	CASSQAPDSPYEQYF
TRBV18	NA	NA	TRBJ1-2	TGTGCCAGCTCAACCCGCAAGGACGGATATGGCTACACCTTC	CASSTRKDGYGYTF
TRBV7-2	TRBD2	many	TRBJ2-7	TGTGCCAGCGGACTAGCGGACGAGCAGTACTTC	CASGLADEQYF
TRBV7-2	NA	few	TRBJ1-1	TGTGCCAGCAGCTTAGCGTACCCGTCCAAGGGGGCTTTCTTT	CASSLAYPSKGAFF
TRBV20-1	NA	many	TRBJ2-4	TGCAGTGCTCCACCGCAGGGAGGAAACATTCAGTACTTC	CSAPPQGGNIQYF
TRBV7-2	NA	few	TRBJ2-5	TGTGCCAGCAGCTCGGGACTGATACAAGAGACCCAGTACTTC	CASSSGLIQETQYF
TRBV10-3	NA	NA	TRBJ2-5	TGTGCCATCAGTGAGCGTTGCCAAGAGACCCAGTACTTC	CAISERCQETQYF
TRBV5-1	NA	few	TRBJ1-4	TGCGCCAGCAGCTCCGGGACAAAGAGGGAAAAACTGTTTTTT	CASSSGTKREKLFF
TRBV2	NA	NA	TRBJ1-1	TGTGCCAGCAGTGCCGAGACAGCCGTGGGCACTGAAGCTTTCTTT	CASSAETAVGTEAFF
TRBV7-2	NA	NA	TRBJ2-7	TGTGCCAGCAGCTTAGCGGTGACTCACTACGAGCAGTACTTC	CASSLAVTHYEQYF
TRBV20-1	TRBD2	NA	TRBJ2-1	TGCAGTGCTAGAGATCTACGCGGGAGAGCCTACAATGAGCAGTTCTTC	CSARDLRGRAYNEQFF
TRBV12-3/TRBV12-4	NA	NA	TRBJ1-2	TGTGCCAGCAGCCTAGAGAGTCTTAACTATGGCTACACCTTC	CASSLESLNYGYTF
TRBV27	NA	NA	TRBJ2-7	TGTGCCAGCAGTCCAGGACAGGGACTAGCTAACGAGCAGTACTTC	CASSPGQGLANEQYF
TRBV9	TRBD1	NA	TRBJ2-2	TGTGCCAGCAGTTCGACAGGGTGGAGTACCGGGGAGCTGTTTTTT	CASSSTGWSTGELFF
TRBV12-3/TRBV12-4	NA	few	TRBJ2-3	TGTGCCAGCAGTTTCACTCGGGGTACGCAGTATTTT	CASSFTRGTQYF
TRBV29-1	NA	NA	TRBJ2-2	TGCAGCGTTGAAGGCGTAGAGAACACCGGGGAGCTGTTTTTT	CSVEGVENTGELFF
TRBV30	NA	NA	TRBJ2-1	TGTGCCTGGAGGCGACAACTCGCAGGTCATGAGCAGTTCTTC	CAWRRQLAGHEQFF